These 26 T cell receptor beta chains were sequenced from one sample in a study of T-cell memory formation after mild COVID-19. TCRdb recomputed calls from the 5' RACE reads with MiXCR, one row per CDR3 protein. The sample lists over 400,000 distinct CDR3 sequences; about 25% were seen once. The sample taken for sequencing was PBMCs or a T cell subset sorted from them (not recorded which). The receptors stem from an adult woman who had mild COVID-19 (a few samples of this study predate the infection). Cell type and time point are not known.

The CDR3 sequence: CASSQQGNYGYTF. Written as DNA, the CDR3 is TGTGCCAGCAGCCAACAGGGTAACTATGGCTACACCTTC. This chain joins TRBV3-1 and TRBJ1-2, with a tentative D call TRBD1 (5 bases). The CDR3 contains 13 residues. Trimming removed 2 bases at V and 1 base at J, with 5 bases between. Germline assignment: CDR1 LGHDT and CDR2 YNNKEL (reference sequence).

The chain recombines TRBV29-1 with TRBJ1-2; 11 nucleotides line up with TRBD1. Losses at the gene ends were 0 bases for V and 6 bases for J; bases not matched to a gene: 3. This CDR3 is 14 amino acids long. Germline-derived CDR1 and CDR2 are SQVTM and ANQGSEA. DNA of the CDR3: TGCAGCGTTGAAGATCGGACAGGGGGCGATGGCTACACCTTC. Encoded protein: CSVEDRTGGDGYTF.

The sample holds a few counts of this clonotype. The rearrangement uses TRBV27 and TRBJ1-6; D not resolved. The V end was cut by 7 bases, the J end by 11 bases, with 18 bases between. The CDR3 consists of 14 residues. Germline V gene sequence: CDR1 MNHEY, CDR2 SMNVEV (reference sequence). CDR3 DNA: TGTGCCAGCAAAGTTTTGGGAGATCGTACACCCCTCCACTTT. It translates to CASKVLGDRTPLHF.

This clonotype has more than one count but fewer than ten. The rearrangement uses TRBV7-9 and TRBJ1-1, with D uncertain. CDR3 length equals 13 residues. From germline, CDR1 is SEHNR and CDR2 FQNEAQ (reference sequence). Deletions cut 4 bases from V and 1 base from J, with 7 bases between. The CDR3 DNA reads TGTGCCAGCAGCTCTTGGGAGAACACTGAAGCTTTCTTT. Translation gives CASSSWENTEAFF.

In its sample, this clonotype was seen a few times. This chain uses TRBV20-1 with TRBJ2-7; tentative D call: TRBD2 (6 bases). Germline assignment: CDR1 DFQATT and CDR2 SNEGSKA (reference sequence). This CDR3 comprises 15 residues. The ends were cut back, 0 bases at V and 4 bases at J, with 16 bases in the middle. CDR3 amino acids: CSARDLRGYGYEQYF. Written as DNA, the CDR3 is TGCAGTGCTAGAGATCTACGGGGGTACGGATACGAGCAGTACTTC.

The rearrangement links TRBV7-6 to TRBJ2-7; TRBD1 is a possible D gene (6 bases). Germline V lookup: CDR1 SGHVS, CDR2 FNYEAQ. This CDR3 contains 15 residues. Trimming removed 1 base from V and 4 bases from J, with 14 bases in between. CDR3 sequence (DNA): TGTGCCAGCAGCTTAGGGACAGCAATAGAATACGAGCAGTACTTC. This codes for CASSLGTAIEYEQYF.

With regard to this clonotype: One end of the junction fails to match germline, which may point to a read error. The chain employs TRBV24-1 and TRBJ2-1; the D call may be TRBD1 or TRBD2 (6 bases each). The germline V gene encodes CDR1 KGHDR and CDR2 SFDVKD. This CDR3 has 14 amino acids. The CDR3 region has the DNA TGTGCCACCGAGGAGGGGGAATCCTACAGTGAGCAGTTCTTC. It encodes CATEEGESYSEQFF.

This clonotype came up a few times. This rearrangement joins TRBV12-3 or TRBV12-4 to TRBJ1-1; D not certain. Trimming took 6 bases from V and 3 from J, leaving 11 bases between them. CDR3 length: 13 residues. The CDR3 DNA sequence: TGTGCCAGCAGCGCCGCCGGGGACACTGAAGCTTTCTTT. It translates to CASSAAGDTEAFF.

This chain joins TRBV2 and TRBJ2-1; the D gene is possibly TRBD2 (6 bases). Germline CDR1 is SNHLY and CDR2 is FYNNEI. CDR3 length: 14 amino acids. Trimming shortened V by 5 bases and J by 7 bases, and 15 bases separated the two germline ends. As DNA, the CDR3 is TGTGCCAGCAGTCCACCCCGGGACTCAAATGAGCAGTTCTTC. Translation gives CASSPPRDSNEQFF. The full variable domain, rest sourced from reference TRBV2 and TRBJ2-1, is EPEVTQTPSHQVTQMGQEVILRCVPISNHLYFYWYRQILGQKVEFLVSFYNNEISEKSEIFDDQFSVERPDGSNFTLKIRSTKLEDSAMYFCASSPPRDSNEQFFGPGTRLTVL.

This clonotype was seen more than once but under ten times. The chain recombines TRBV13 with TRBJ2-3, with 11 nucleotides matching TRBD2. The CDR3 contains 14 residues. The junction had 5 bases not matched to a gene; V was cut back by 6 bases and J by 6 bases. CDR1 and CDR2 (germline): PRHDT, FYEKMQ (reference sequence). The DNA for the CDR3 is TGTGCCAGCAGGAGACTAGCGGGGTCGGATACGCAGTATTTT. Translation: CASRRLAGSDTQYF.

V is TRBV7-9 and J is TRBJ2-7, with D possibly being TRBD2 (5 bases). The CDR3 has 13 amino acids. Trimming removed 5 bases at V and 4 bases at J, with 12 bases between. Per germline, CDR1 SEHNR and CDR2 FQNEAQ (reference sequence). CDR3 coding DNA: TGTGCCAGCAGCGTACCGGGATCTTACGAGCAGTACTTC. It yields the protein CASSVPGSYEQYF.

This clonotype has just a few counts. V is TRBV5-1 and J is TRBJ1-6; D is unclear. With 0 bases removed from V and 8 bases from J, the gap between germline ends came to 15 bases. The CDR3 length is 16 residues. Germline values: CDR1 SGHRS, CDR2 YFSETQ. The CDR3 region is CASSLGSGPSDSPLHF. CDR3 nucleotides: TGCGCCAGCAGCTTGGGATCCGGACCCTCGGATTCACCCCTCCACTTT.

This clonotype was seen only a few times. The gene calls are TRBV5-1 and TRBJ2-5; D remains ambiguous. CDR3 length: 14 residues. The V end lost 1 base, the J end lost 1 base, and 8 bases lay between the germline ends. From germline, CDR1 is SGHRS and CDR2 YFSETQ. The DNA for the CDR3 is TGCGCCAGCAGCTTGTATCCAGTCCAAGAGACCCAGTACTTC. Protein: CASSLYPVQETQYF. Complete variable domain (other parts from reference TRBV5-1 and TRBJ2-5): KAGVTQTPRYLIKTRGQQVTLSCSPISGHRSVSWYQQTPGQGLQFLFEYFSETQRNKGNFPGRFSGRQFSNSRSEMNVSTLELGDSALYLCASSLYPVQETQYFGPGTRLLVL.

This clonotype was seen a few times. CDR3 protein: CASTPRGNTGELFF. The CDR3, as DNA: TGTGCCAGCACCCCCCGCGGGAACACCGGGGAGCTGTTTTTT. V usage is TRBV6-2 or TRBV6-3 and J usage is TRBJ2-2; no definite D call. This CDR3 is 14 amino acids long. The V gene lost 7 bases and the J gene lost 1 base, with 10 bases spanning the gap. Germline values: CDR1 MNHEY, CDR2 SVGEGT.

Concerning this clonotype itself: A read error is possible here, since a much larger clone lies one base away. The V call is TRBV5-5, the J call TRBJ2-1; 7 bases fit TRBD2. The CDR3 loop spans 13 amino acids. Germline V gene lookup returns CDR1 SGHKS and CDR2 YYEKEE (reference sequence). Trimming removed 2 bases from V and 4 bases from J; junction bases left unmatched: 0. The CDR3 bases are TGTGCCAGCAGCTTCGGGGGGTACAATGAGCAGTTCTTC. Amino acid sequence: CASSFGGYNEQFF.

V usage is TRBV5-5 and J usage is TRBJ2-2, with a possible D match to TRBD2 (5 bases). Germline V gene sequence: CDR1 SGHKS, CDR2 YYEKEE (reference sequence). Trimming stripped 0 bases from V and 2 bases from J, with 20 bases between. The CDR3 is made up of 19 amino acids. The CDR3 DNA sequence: TGTGCCAGCAGCTTGGACGTTAGGCCTGGGAGACCAAACACCGGGGAGCTGTTTTTT. This translates into CASSLDVRPGRPNTGELFF.

This chain links TRBV4-1 with TRBJ1-1, with TRBD1 as a possible D gene (6 bases). The CDR3 sequence is 14 residues long. Trimming cost V 5 bases and J 3 bases, with 13 bases left between them. Germline V lookup: CDR1 MGHRA, CDR2 YSYEKL. The CDR3 DNA sequence: TGCGCCAGCAGCGAAGGGGGGGTTTACACTGAAGCTTTCTTT. Protein product: CASSEGGVYTEAFF.

Only a few counts were recorded for this clonotype. This chain uses TRBV20-1 with TRBJ1-3; 8 nucleotides match TRBD1. Germline-derived CDR1 and CDR2 are DFQATT and SNEGSKA (reference sequence). J was trimmed by 3 bases and V by 6 bases; bases with no gene match: 1. This CDR3 has 12 amino acids. The CDR3 DNA reads as TGCAGTGCCGGACAGGGTGGAAACACCATATATTTT. Amino acids: CSAGQGGNTIYF.

This clonotype was seen repeatedly, ten times or more. The rearrangement uses TRBV7-9 and TRBJ2-7; D is perhaps TRBD2 (6 bases). CDR1 and CDR2 (germline): SEHNR, FQNEAQ (reference sequence). V was clipped by 1 base and J by 4 bases, with 17 bases between them. The CDR3 consists of 16 residues. CDR3 nucleotides: TGTGCCAGCAGCTTAGGGGATGCGGGGAGTAGGTACGAGCAGTACTTC. Translated, it gives CASSLGDAGSRYEQYF.

V is TRBV7-9 and J is TRBJ2-1; 10 nucleotides align to TRBD2. This CDR3 has 13 amino acids. Germline trimming cut 10 bases from V and 10 bases from J; bases unmatched to any gene: 10. Germline values: CDR1 SEHNR, CDR2 FQNEAQ (reference sequence). CDR3 DNA: TGTGCCACCGGCCAGCGGGAGGGCCCCGAGCAGTTCTTC. Translating gives CATGQREGPEQFF.

Ten or more counts support this clonotype. The rearrangement uses TRBV7-8 and TRBJ2-1, with no clear D. The CDR3 runs to 14 residues. CDR1 and CDR2 from the germline V gene are SGHVS and FQNEAQ. The V and J ends lost 0 bases and 4 bases respectively, with 7 bases between them. CDR3 DNA sequence: TGTGCCAGCAGCTTAGCGGGCCCTTACAATGAGCAGTTCTTC. Translated: CASSLAGPYNEQFF.

The chain uses TRBV7-6 and TRBJ1-3; D uncertain. This CDR3 spans 14 amino acids. Germline V lookup: CDR1 SGHVS, CDR2 FNYEAQ. V lost 5 bases and J lost 2, with 10 bases in between. In DNA form, the CDR3 reads TGTGCCAGCAGCCCAGGAAGAACTGGAAACACCATATATTTT. Amino acids: CASSPGRTGNTIYF. Looking up the rest from reference TRBV7-6 and TRBJ1-3 gives the full variable domain: GAGVSQSPRYKVTKRGQDVALRCDPISGHVSLYWYRQALGQGPEFLTYFNYEAQQDKSGLPNDRFSAERPEGSISTLTIQRTEQRDSAMYRCASSPGRTGNTIYFGEGSWLTVV.

This clonotype was seen only a few times. The V and J genes are TRBV29-1 and TRBJ2-7; 8 positions match TRBD1. CDR1 and CDR2 from the germline V gene are SQVTM and ANQGSEA. This CDR3 comprises 15 residues. With 3 bases clipped from V and 5 bases from J, the junction kept 12 bases outside the gene matches. The CDR3 loop is CSVEGDTGGYDEQYF. The CDR3 DNA is TGCAGCGTTGAGGGGGATACAGGGGGGTACGACGAGCAGTACTTC.

V gene TRBV30 combines with J gene TRBJ2-7; tentative D call: TRBD1 (6 bases). Germline-derived CDR1 and CDR2 are GTSNPN and SVGIG (reference sequence). V lost 3 bases, J lost 3 bases, and 15 bases lay in between. The CDR3 has 14 amino acids. The CDR3 DNA reads as TGTGCCTGGAGCGTACACAGGGCCGTCTACGAGCAGTACTTC. Residues: CAWSVHRAVYEQYF.

This clonotype came up many times. J is TRBJ2-2 and V is TRBV24-1; maybe TRBD1 (6 bases). Per the germline V gene, CDR1 is KGHDR and CDR2 is SFDVKD. CDR3 size: 14 residues. With 4 bases removed from V and 5 bases from J, the gap between germline ends came to 10 bases. The CDR3 region is CATSDLRGTGELFF. In DNA, the CDR3 is TGTGCCACCAGTGACCTCAGGGGTACCGGGGAGCTGTTTTTT.

The chain recombines TRBV5-1 with TRBJ1-1; the D is unclear. Per germline, CDR1 SGHRS and CDR2 YFSETQ. V lost 3 bases, J lost 1 base, and 13 bases lay in between. CDR3 length equals 15 residues. CDR3 region: CASSYQSGGNTEAFF. The CDR3 bases are TGCGCCAGCAGCTACCAGAGTGGAGGGAACACTGAAGCTTTCTTT.